These T cell receptor beta chains were read from a single sample in a study of blood T cell repertoires in COVID-19. Libraries were prepared by immunoSEQ multiplex PCR; TCRdb keeps only in-frame clonotypes and omits some of them. The sample lists 250,000 to 300,000 clones, 70% to 90% seen once, with 0.99% in the top ten. The sample was peripheral blood. These receptors all come from a woman aged 40-49 years who had recovered from COVID-19. Each CDR3 is given with its conserved first and last residue. The order of the fields is V gene, J gene, clone size, D gene, CDR3 protein, CDR3 DNA. D genes are given only for firm matches. A clone size is listed for some rows: how often the clone was seen (once, few, many), or a class if it is expanded.

TRBV29-1	TRBJ1-4	-	-	CSANKPGNEKLFF	TGCAGCGCGAACAAACCGGGTAATGAAAAACTGTTTTTT
TRBV4-3	TRBJ2-1	once	TRBD2	CASSQGVPQGLAANNEQFF	TGCGCCAGCAGCCAAGGGGTCCCCCAGGGACTAGCCGCAAACAATGAGCAGTTCTTC
TRBV30	TRBJ2-4	-	TRBD1	CAWSPGQGFTKNIQYF	TGTGCCTGGAGCCCGGGACAGGGCTTTACCAAAAACATTCAGTACTTC
TRBV10-3	TRBJ2-7	-	-	CAISESRSGGYEQYF	TGTGCCATCAGTGAGTCGCGTTCTGGCGGGTACGAGCAGTACTTC
TRBV7-2	TRBJ2-3	-	-	CASSHADTQYF	TGTGCCAGCAGCCATGCGGATACGCAGTATTTT
TRBV12-3/TRBV12-4	TRBJ1-5	-	-	CASSLTRNQPQHF	TGTGCCAGCAGTTTAACGCGAAATCAGCCCCAGCATTTT
TRBV19	TRBJ1-2	-	-	CASSIGRTVFPNYGYTF	TGTGCCAGTAGTATAGGCAGGACTGTTTTCCCTAACTATGGCTACACCTTC
TRBV3-1/TRBV3-2	TRBJ2-5	-	TRBD2	CASSPGLAGGGYQETQYF	TGTGCCAGCAGCCCGGGACTAGCGGGTGGGGGGTACCAAGAGACCCAGTACTTC
TRBV19	TRBJ2-2	-	TRBD2	CASTTGLAGSRDTGELFF	TGTGCCAGTACCACAGGACTAGCGGGATCGAGGGACACCGGGGAGCTGTTTTTT
TRBV20-1	TRBJ2-3	once	-	CSASADTQYF	TGCAGTGCTAGTGCGGATACGCAGTATTTT
TRBV14	TRBJ1-1	-	-	CASSQEIVRNTEAFF	TGTGCCAGCAGCCAAGAGATCGTGAGGAACACTGAAGCTTTCTTT
TRBV4-1	TRBJ1-2	once	-	CASSQVGASPYGYTF	TGCGCCAGCAGCCAGGTGGGGGCCTCCCCCTATGGCTACACCTTC
TRBV18	TRBJ1-5	-	-	CASSPGPSSNQPQHF	TGTGCCAGCTCACCAGGGCCCTCTAGCAATCAGCCCCAGCATTTT
TRBV19	TRBJ2-2	-	TRBD1	CASTQGEGELFF	TGTGCCAGTACCCAGGGGGAGGGGGAGCTGTTTTTT
TRBV7-8	TRBJ1-1	once	TRBD1	CASSGRTGGDPEAFF	TGTGCCAGCAGCGGGCGGACAGGGGGCGATCCTGAAGCTTTCTTT
TRBV7-8	TRBJ1-4	-	TRBD1	CASSLDKDRGEKLFF	TGTGCCAGCAGCTTGGACAAGGACAGGGGTGAAAAACTGTTTTTT
TRBV6-2/TRBV6-3	TRBJ1-1	-	-	CASSYPPGGGEAFF	TGTGCCAGCAGTTACCCACCGGGGGGGGGTGAAGCTTTCTTT
TRBV19	TRBJ1-2	-	TRBD1	CASSIVGQSYYGYTF	TGTGCCAGTAGTATAGTGGGACAGTCATACTATGGCTACACCTTC
TRBV11-3	TRBJ1-2	-	-	CASSLNQQSGYTF	TGTGCCAGCAGCTTAAACCAACAAAGTGGCTACACCTTC
TRBV7-3	TRBJ1-1	-	-	CASRDQGNTEAFF	TGTGCCAGCAGGGATCAGGGGAACACTGAAGCTTTCTTT
TRBV7-3	TRBJ2-1	-	-	CASSPDSREQFF	TGTGCCAGCAGCCCGGACAGTCGTGAGCAGTTCTTC
TRBV7-2	TRBJ1-5	-	-	CASSLGGQPQHF	TGTGCCAGCAGCTTAGGGGGCCAGCCCCAGCATTTT
TRBV7-3	TRBJ1-4	-	TRBD1	CASSMGQGEKLFF	TGTGCCAGCAGCATGGGACAGGGGGAAAAACTGTTTTTT
TRBV6-5	TRBJ1-2	-	TRBD1	CASKFLGQDYGYTF	TGTGCCAGCAAGTTTCTTGGACAGGACTATGGCTACACCTTC
TRBV10-3	TRBJ1-2	-	TRBD1	CATVTGGNYGYTF	TGTGCCACCGTGACAGGGGGGAACTATGGCTACACCTTC
TRBV2	TRBJ1-5	-	TRBD1	CASKVGRGPQAQHF	TGTGCCAGCAAGGTGGGCAGGGGGCCGCAGGCCCAGCATTTT
TRBV9	TRBJ2-6	-	-	CASSGNREAGANVLTF	TGTGCCAGCAGCGGGAACAGGGAAGCGGGGGCCAACGTCCTGACTTTC
TRBV9	TRBJ1-6	once	-	CASSPQGGDSPLHF	TGTGCCAGCAGCCCTCAGGGCGGGGATTCACCCCTCCACTTT
TRBV30	TRBJ2-5	-	-	CAWSVYGETQYF	TGTGCCTGGAGTGTCTACGGGGAGACCCAGTACTTC
TRBV3-1/TRBV3-2	TRBJ1-3	-	TRBD1	CASSQNKKRQGAGSGNTIYF	TGTGCCAGCAGCCAAAATAAAAAGAGACAGGGGGCTGGGTCTGGAAACACCATATATTTT
TRBV27	TRBJ1-1	-	TRBD1	CASSLSGTGGTEAFF	TGTGCCAGCAGTTTATCGGGGACAGGGGGCACTGAAGCTTTCTTT
TRBV5-1	TRBJ2-3	once	TRBD2	CASSSGLAGASTDTQYF	TGCGCCAGCAGCTCGGGACTAGCGGGAGCCTCTACAGATACGCAGTATTTT
TRBV5-1	TRBJ2-5	-	-	CASSLIPGQETQYF	TGCGCCAGCAGCTTGATTCCCGGGCAAGAGACCCAGTACTTC
TRBV5-1	TRBJ1-2	once	-	CASRGADVNYGYTF	TGCGCCAGCAGGGGAGCGGACGTAAACTATGGCTACACCTTC
TRBV6-1	TRBJ2-2	-	-	CASSEGQGYSPWVFF	TGTGCCAGCAGTGAAGGGCAGGGGTATAGTCCGTGGGTGTTTTTT
TRBV24-1	TRBJ1-1	-	TRBD1	CATSDPPEGAGAFF	TGTGCCACCAGTGATCCCCCCGAGGGGGCGGGAGCTTTCTTT
TRBV27	TRBJ2-7	-	TRBD1	CASSYITGGGQYF	TGTGCCAGCAGTTACATCACAGGGGGTGGGCAGTACTTC
TRBV3-1/TRBV3-2	TRBJ2-5	few	TRBD2	CASSAWGGVRETQYF	TGTGCCAGCAGCGCGTGGGGGGGAGTGCGGGAGACCCAGTACTTC
TRBV7-6	TRBJ2-5	-	TRBD2	CASSRGARLAEGTQYF	TGTGCCAGCAGCAGGGGTGCGAGGCTAGCGGAGGGGACCCAGTACTTC
TRBV3-1/TRBV3-2	TRBJ1-1	-	-	CASIGRGGGAFF	TGTGCCAGCATAGGCCGGGGGGGCGGAGCTTTCTTT
TRBV7-9	TRBJ2-7	once	TRBD2	CASSPPAGAYEQYF	TGTGCCAGCAGCCCCCCCGCGGGGGCCTACGAGCAGTACTTC
TRBV27	TRBJ2-3	-	-	CASRPRGDTQYF	TGTGCCAGCAGACCAAGGGGAGATACGCAGTATTTT
TRBV7-8	TRBJ2-3	-	TRBD2	CASSLNPTSGTDTQYF	TGTGCCAGCAGCTTAAACCCGACTAGCGGCACAGATACGCAGTATTTT
TRBV6-6	TRBJ1-4	-	TRBD1	CASSYTTGLREKLFF	TGTGCCAGCAGTTACACGACAGGGTTAAGGGAAAAACTGTTTTTT
TRBV9	TRBJ1-1	-	-	CASSVAGNTEAFF	TGTGCCAGCAGCGTAGCAGGGAACACTGAAGCTTTCTTT
TRBV7-3	TRBJ2-3	-	TRBD2	CASSLGLAGGQGTQYF	TGTGCCAGCAGCTTGGGACTAGCGGGGGGACAGGGTACGCAGTATTTT
TRBV9	TRBJ2-7	-	TRBD2	CASSALTSGSSYEQYF	TGTGCCAGCAGCGCTCTGACTAGCGGGAGCTCCTACGAGCAGTACTTC
TRBV20-1	TRBJ2-1	-	-	CSATPGGEQFF	TGCAGTGCTACCCCGGGGGGCGAGCAGTTCTTC
TRBV5-1	TRBJ1-1	-	-	CASSFREGEAFF	TGCGCCAGCAGCTTCAGGGAAGGGGAAGCTTTCTTT